The subject of this entry is one TCR beta chain. Its antigen is undetermined. The data belong to a study of PD-1 blockade in classical Hodgkin lymphoma. Overall study results and limits: No one has yet defined what causes the repertoire differences, which may be disease activity or prior therapy. Healthy donors were reported to have higher baseline TCR diversity than newly diagnosed patients. Those achieving complete response showed baseline diversity like newly diagnosed patients.

Time point in this sample: cycle 4 day 1 (C4D1), after more than five weeks of nivolumab. Every patient relapsed after autologous stem cell transplantation, and brentuximab vedotin exposure varied. Best response was recorded as complete response, partial response or progressive disease. Germline V gene sequence: CDR1 SGHTS, CDR2 YDEGEE. CDR3 length: 14 amino acids. Trimming shortened V by 0 bases and J by 1 base, and 7 bases separated the two germline ends. Sequencing used immunoSEQ multiplex PCR; TCRdb keeps in-frame clones, though not all of them. Here the sample spans approximately 93,000 clones, more than 70% being singletons.

The TCR sequence derives from a human donor with classical Hodgkin lymphoma. This sequence joins TRBV5-8 and TRBJ1-1, with D uncertain. The material was peripheral blood mononuclear cells (PBMCs), obtained before the fourth cycle of nivolumab. The CDR3 nucleotides are TGTGCCAGCAGCTTGGCTGTTTGGAACACTGAAGCTTTCTTT. Protein sequence: CASSLAVWNTEAFF.